The 9 T cell receptor beta chains presented below share a single source sample, sequenced in a study of T cell responses to AZD1222 COVID-19 vaccine. Measured with immunoSEQ multiplex PCR; TCRdb has only the in-frame clones, and not every one. The profile covers under 150,000 clones, with around nine tenths appearing a single time and 1.6% taken by the ten largest. The material was peripheral blood, obtained 28 days after the second AZD1222 dose. The source is an adult who received the AZD1222 COVID-19 vaccine.

The V gene is TRBV21-1, the J gene TRBJ2-7; TRBD2 reflects the table's D call only, with no check against the DNA. TRBV21-1 is given as a pseudogene. The CDR3 consists of 19 residues. The CDR3 DNA reads TGTGCCAGCAGCACCCTTGAGAGGGCTTCACAATCGGACTCCTACGAGCAGTACTTC. Its translation is CASSTLERASQSDSYEQYF.

The J gene is TRBJ1-1, the V gene TRBV28, with D possibly matching TRBD1 (5 bases). CDR3 length equals 16 residues. The V gene lost 5 bases and the J gene lost 3 bases, with 19 bases spanning the gap. From germline, CDR1 is MDHEN and CDR2 SYDVKM. CDR3 region: CASSPRDRPLDTEAFF. The CDR3 DNA sequence: TGTGCCAGCAGTCCACGGGACCGCCCCTTGGACACTGAAGCTTTCTTT.

The chain uses TRBV28 and TRBJ1-5, with unresolved D. Deletions cut 1 base from V and 4 bases from J, with 11 bases between. The germline V gene encodes CDR1 MDHEN and CDR2 SYDVKM. The CDR3 totals 15 residues. The CDR3 is CASSLSGGSNQPQHF. DNA of the CDR3: TGTGCCAGCAGTTTATCCGGAGGGTCAAATCAGCCCCAGCATTTT.

This clone was counted only a few times. This chain joins TRBV28 and TRBJ2-3; tentative D call: TRBD2 (8 bases). Germline V gene data show CDR1 as MDHEN and CDR2 as SYDVKM. Deletions cut 4 bases from V and 1 base from J, with 15 bases between. This CDR3 spans 16 amino acids. CDR3 region: CASSSGSGTGTDTQYF. In nucleotides, the CDR3 is TGTGCCAGCAGTTCGGGTAGCGGGACAGGCACAGATACGCAGTATTTT.

V and J are TRBV6-4 and TRBJ2-3; D unclear. The germline V gene encodes CDR1 MRHNA and CDR2 SNTAGT. Trimming took 2 bases from V and 0 from J, leaving 3 bases between them. This CDR3 has 13 residues. The CDR3 sequence is CASSDGSTDTQYF. For the CDR3, the DNA is TGTGCCAGCAGTGACGGGAGCACAGATACGCAGTATTTT.

The CDR3, as DNA: TGTGCCAGCAGCCCCTCGGGACAGTTGGGGACCCAGTACTTC. Its protein product is CASSPSGQLGTQYF. The V and J genes are TRBV14 and TRBJ2-5; the match to TRBD1 covers 7 bases. Germline values: CDR1 SGHDN, CDR2 FVKESK. V gave up 4 bases and J gave up 7 bases; unmatched junction bases: 9. This CDR3 has 14 amino acids. Together with reference TRBV14 and TRBJ2-5, the CDR3 gives the full variable domain: EAGVTQFPSHSVIEKGQTVTLRCDPISGHDNLYWYRRVMGKEIKFLLHFVKESKQDESGMPNNRFLAERTGGTYSTLKVQPAELEDSGVYFCASSPSGQLGTQYFGPGTRLLVL.

The V call is TRBV27, the J call TRBJ2-1, with TRBD1 matching 7 bases. Germline trimming cut 6 bases from V and 5 bases from J; bases unmatched to any gene: 7. The CDR3 totals 14 residues. Germline CDR1 is MNHEY and CDR2 is SMNVEV (reference sequence). The DNA for the CDR3 is TGTGCCAGCAGCCCATTGACAGGGAACAATGAGCAGTTCTTC. Its translation: CASSPLTGNNEQFF.

The DNA of the CDR3 is TGTGCCAGCAGCCCCGGGACCTACACAGATACGCAGTATTTT. Translating gives CASSPGTYTDTQYF. This rearrangement joins TRBV7-9 to TRBJ2-3; either TRBD1 or TRBD2 may fit D (5 bases each). This CDR3 region has 14 residues. Per germline, CDR1 SEHNR and CDR2 FQNEAQ (reference sequence). Trimming stripped 5 bases from V and 2 bases from J, with 11 bases between.

This rearrangement joins TRBV3-1 (or the pseudogene TRBV3-2) to TRBJ1-1; 8 bases fit TRBD1. Germline CDR1 reads LGHDT; CDR2 reads YNNKEL (reference sequence). With V trimmed by 3 bases and J by 4 bases, 4 bases remained unmatched. The CDR3 runs to 14 residues. In DNA form, the CDR3 reads TGTGCCAGCAGCCACGAAACAGGGGGCACTGAAGCTTTCTTT. The encoded protein is CASSHETGGTEAFF.